These T cell receptor beta chains were read from a single sample in a study of blood T cell repertoires in COVID-19. Method: immunoSEQ multiplex PCR; TCRdb's copy keeps in-frame clones and lacks some. The sample yields over 200,000 clones, roughly 84% seen once. The sequenced sample consisted of peripheral blood. These receptor sequences come from a man in his forties with active or convalescent COVID-19. Both conserved end residues are part of each CDR3. The D gene is left open where the match is weak. Part of the rows lack a size; the others show once, few, many or a class for expanded clones.

j_gene	len	v_gene	abundance	d_gene	CDR3nt	CDR3aa
TRBJ2-1	13	TRBV27	-	-	TGTGCCGCCGGAGGCCGCAGACTAAATGAGCAGTTCTTC	CAAGGRRLNEQFF
TRBJ1-1	14	TRBV10-3	-	-	TGTGCCATCAGTGAACCATGGAGGGGCAATGAAGCTTTCTTT	CAISEPWRGNEAFF
TRBJ2-7	14	TRBV5-1	-	TRBD1	TGCGCCAGCAGCTTGGGGACAGGGGGCAACGAGCAGTACTTC	CASSLGTGGNEQYF
TRBJ1-5	13	TRBV2	once	-	TGTGCCAGCAGTGGAGGAGGATACCAGCCCCAGCATTTT	CASSGGGYQPQHF
TRBJ2-3	13	TRBV6-6	-	-	TGTGCCACAACGGGACTGCCAGGCGATACGCAGTATTTT	CATTGLPGDTQYF
TRBJ2-7	14	TRBV4-2	-	-	TGTGCCAGCAGCCCGGGAAGACTCTCCTACGAGCAGTACTTC	CASSPGRLSYEQYF
TRBJ2-7	13	TRBV19	-	-	TGTGCCAGTAGTACGGGGGTTTGGGACGAGCAGTACTTC	CASSTGVWDEQYF
TRBJ2-1	15	TRBV29-1	-	TRBD2	TGCAGCGTTGAAGGGCTAGCGGGAGCCTACAATGAGCAGTTCTTC	CSVEGLAGAYNEQFF
TRBJ1-3	17	TRBV5-6	-	TRBD1	TGTGCCAGCAGCTTAACTTATGGGACAGGGCCTGGAAACACCATATATTTT	CASSLTYGTGPGNTIYF
TRBJ2-7	14	TRBV5-1	few	TRBD1	TGCGCCAGCAGCTTGTGGGACAGGGACAACGAGCAGTACTTC	CASSLWDRDNEQYF
TRBJ2-7	14	TRBV15	-	-	TGTGCCACCAGCAGAGACAGGGAATACTACGAGCAGTACTTC	CATSRDREYYEQYF
TRBJ2-7	14	TRBV6-5	-	-	TGTGCCAGCAGTCCACCGTCAGGGGGGAACGAGCAGTACTTC	CASSPPSGGNEQYF
TRBJ1-1	15	TRBV5-5	-	-	TGTGCCAGCAGCTTGGGGGGACTTTCGGAGGGTGAAGCTTTCTTT	CASSLGGLSEGEAFF
TRBJ2-1	18	TRBV15	-	-	TGTGCCACCAGCAGAGATGCTAGCTCGGTGAGGCGGTACAATGAGCAGTTCTTC	CATSRDASSVRRYNEQFF
TRBJ1-2	14	TRBV5-6	-	TRBD1	TGTGCCAGCAGCTTGGGACAGGGGTCCTATGGCTACACCTTC	CASSLGQGSYGYTF
TRBJ2-5	15	TRBV28	-	TRBD1	TGTGCCAGCAGCTGGGGAAGGGGGCTCCAAGAGACCCAGTACTTC	CASSWGRGLQETQYF
TRBJ2-7	16	TRBV4-1	-	TRBD2	TGCGCCAGCAGCCAAATCACCGGGACTATATCCTACGAGCAGTACTTC	CASSQITGTISYEQYF
TRBJ1-6	15	TRBV3-1/TRBV3-2	-	-	TGTGCCAGCAGCGGGACTCACTCCTATAATTCACCCCTCCACTTT	CASSGTHSYNSPLHF
TRBJ2-2	17	TRBV3-1/TRBV3-2	-	-	TGTGCCAGCAGCCAAGTCGGGTACCAAAAGAACACCGGGGAGCTGTTTTTT	CASSQVGYQKNTGELFF
TRBJ2-2	14	TRBV1	-	-	TGCACCAGCAGCCAAGTGGGAGCGACCGGGGAGCTGTTTTTT	CTSSQVGATGELFF
TRBJ2-7	16	TRBV7-3	-	TRBD1	TGTGCCAGCAGTCAAACCGGGACAGGGCGCCGTGGCGAGCAGTACTTC	CASSQTGTGRRGEQYF
TRBJ2-3	15	TRBV7-2	-	-	TGTGCCAGCAGCTTAATACGGGGGAGCACAGATACGCAGTATTTT	CASSLIRGSTDTQYF
TRBJ1-4	14	TRBV2	-	TRBD1	TGTGCCAGCAGACGACAGGGATCCGGTGAAAAACTGTTTTTT	CASRRQGSGEKLFF
TRBJ2-7	17	TRBV15	-	TRBD1	TGTGCCACCTCCCGGGACAGGGGGTCCCGGGTTACCTACGAGCAGTACTTC	CATSRDRGSRVTYEQYF
TRBJ1-4	15	TRBV24-1	-	TRBD1	TGTGCCACCAGTGACCGGACAGGGGGCCATGAAAAACTGTTTTTT	CATSDRTGGHEKLFF
TRBJ1-4	15	TRBV7-2	once	TRBD1	TGTGCCAGCAGCTTTTTCGGACAGGGGGATGAAAAACTGTTTTTT	CASSFFGQGDEKLFF
TRBJ1-1	13	TRBV19	-	TRBD1	TGTGCCAGTAGTACAGGGGGCCGCACTGAAGCTTTCTTT	CASSTGGRTEAFF
TRBJ2-1	14	TRBV4-1	-	-	TGCGCCAGCAGCCAACCCCGAGGGCACAATGAGCAGTTCTTC	CASSQPRGHNEQFF
TRBJ2-5	14	TRBV5-1	-	TRBD2	TGCGCCAGCAGCTTTCTAGCGGGAGAAGAGACCCAGTACTTC	CASSFLAGEETQYF
TRBJ2-1	16	TRBV9	-	TRBD2	TGTGCCAGCAGCGTGAGGCGCAGCGGGAGCTATCATGAGCAGTTCTTC	CASSVRRSGSYHEQFF
TRBJ2-3	14	TRBV24-1	-	-	TGTGCCACCAGTGATTCCGTCGGCACAGATACGCAGTATTTT	CATSDSVGTDTQYF
TRBJ2-7	15	TRBV27	-	TRBD2	TGTGCCAGCAGTTTTGGACTAGCGATGGCCTACGAGCAGTACTTC	CASSFGLAMAYEQYF
TRBJ1-1	13	TRBV27	-	-	TGTGCCAGCAGTTTACTTGGGCACACTGAAGCTTTCTTT	CASSLLGHTEAFF
TRBJ2-7	16	TRBV15	-	TRBD2	TGTGCCACCAGCAGGACTAGCGGGGGGCCCCCCTACGAGCAGTACTTC	CATSRTSGGPPYEQYF
TRBJ2-7	13	TRBV30	-	-	TGTGCCTGGAGTTTTGCTACAGGCTACGAGCAGTACTTC	CAWSFATGYEQYF
TRBJ1-2	17	TRBV5-4	-	-	TGTGCCAGCAGCTTGGGGCAGGGCGGTGGGGCTAACTATGGCTACACCTTC	CASSLGQGGGANYGYTF
TRBJ1-5	14	TRBV19	-	-	TGTGCCAGTAGTATAGGTAATGGCAATCAGCCCCAGCATTTT	CASSIGNGNQPQHF
TRBJ2-7	14	TRBV19	-	-	TGTGCCAGTAGTTCAGTGGCGGGGTCCTACGAGCAGTACTTC	CASSSVAGSYEQYF
TRBJ1-6	14	TRBV5-4	few	-	TGTGCCAGCAGCTGGGCGCCAGATAATTCACCCCTCCACTTT	CASSWAPDNSPLHF
TRBJ2-7	12	TRBV5-4	-	-	TGTGCCAGCAGCTTGGTCGGCTACGAGCAGTACTTC	CASSLVGYEQYF
TRBJ2-2	15	TRBV11-2	-	TRBD1	TGTGCCAGCAGCTCCTGGGACAGACGAACCGGGGAGCTGTTTTTT	CASSSWDRRTGELFF
TRBJ2-7	12	TRBV6-1	-	-	TGTGCCAGCAGTTATAGGGAGCACGAGCAGTACTTC	CASSYREHEQYF
TRBJ2-7	14	TRBV4-1	-	-	TGCGCCAGCAGCCAATGGCCCGAGGGAGACGAGCAGTACTTC	CASSQWPEGDEQYF
TRBJ1-3	15	TRBV30	-	TRBD1	TGTGCCTGGAGTACAGGGGGAATCTCTGGAAACACCATATATTTT	CAWSTGGISGNTIYF
TRBJ1-1	14	TRBV11-1	-	-	TGTGCCAGCAGCTTTCGGACAGTAACCACTGAAGCTTTCTTT	CASSFRTVTTEAFF
TRBJ1-3	17	TRBV3-1/TRBV3-2	-	TRBD1	TGTGCCAGCAGCCAAAGGACAGGTCTGAGGGCTGGAAACACCATATATTTT	CASSQRTGLRAGNTIYF
TRBJ2-7	11	TRBV3-1/TRBV3-2	-	-	TGTGCCAGCAGCCAAGTATACGAGCAGTACTTC	CASSQVYEQYF